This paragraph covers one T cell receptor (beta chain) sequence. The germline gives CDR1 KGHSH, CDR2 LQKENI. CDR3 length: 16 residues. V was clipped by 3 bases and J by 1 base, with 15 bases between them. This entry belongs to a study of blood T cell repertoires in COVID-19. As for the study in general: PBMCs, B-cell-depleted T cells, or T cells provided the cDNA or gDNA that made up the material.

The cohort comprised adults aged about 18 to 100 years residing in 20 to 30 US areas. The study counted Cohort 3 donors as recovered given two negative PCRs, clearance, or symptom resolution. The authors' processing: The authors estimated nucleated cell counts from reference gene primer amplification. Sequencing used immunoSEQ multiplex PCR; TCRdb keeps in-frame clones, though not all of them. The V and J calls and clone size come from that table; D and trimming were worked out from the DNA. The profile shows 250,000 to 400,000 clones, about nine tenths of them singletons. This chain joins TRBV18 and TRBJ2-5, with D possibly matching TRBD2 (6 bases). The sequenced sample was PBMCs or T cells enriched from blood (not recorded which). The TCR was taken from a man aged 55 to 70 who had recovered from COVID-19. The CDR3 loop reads CASSPPGVGIQETQYF. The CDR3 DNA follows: TGTGCCAGCTCACCTCCGGGAGTGGGCATCCAAGAGACCCAGTACTTC.